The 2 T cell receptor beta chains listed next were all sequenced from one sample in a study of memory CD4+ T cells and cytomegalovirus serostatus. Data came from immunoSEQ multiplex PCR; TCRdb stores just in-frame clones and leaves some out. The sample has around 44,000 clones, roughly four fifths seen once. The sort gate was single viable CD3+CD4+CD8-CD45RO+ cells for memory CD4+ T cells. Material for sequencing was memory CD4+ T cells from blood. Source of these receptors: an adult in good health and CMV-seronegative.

The CDR3 DNA reads TGTGCCTGGAGTGTAGACTATAGGCAGCCCCAGCATTTT. As protein: CAWSVDYRQPQHF. The chain joins TRBV30 to TRBJ1-5; no definite D call. The CDR3 is 13 amino acids. Trimming removed 0 bases from V and 7 bases from J, with 10 bases in between. Germline CDR1 and CDR2: GTSNPN and SVGIG (reference sequence).

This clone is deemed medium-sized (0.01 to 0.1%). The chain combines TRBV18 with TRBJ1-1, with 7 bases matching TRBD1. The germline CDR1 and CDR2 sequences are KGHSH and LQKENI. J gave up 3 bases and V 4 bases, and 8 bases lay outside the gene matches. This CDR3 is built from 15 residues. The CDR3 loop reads CASSRVTGADTEAFF. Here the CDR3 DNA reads TGTGCCAGCTCACGGGTAACAGGGGCCGACACTGAAGCTTTCTTT.